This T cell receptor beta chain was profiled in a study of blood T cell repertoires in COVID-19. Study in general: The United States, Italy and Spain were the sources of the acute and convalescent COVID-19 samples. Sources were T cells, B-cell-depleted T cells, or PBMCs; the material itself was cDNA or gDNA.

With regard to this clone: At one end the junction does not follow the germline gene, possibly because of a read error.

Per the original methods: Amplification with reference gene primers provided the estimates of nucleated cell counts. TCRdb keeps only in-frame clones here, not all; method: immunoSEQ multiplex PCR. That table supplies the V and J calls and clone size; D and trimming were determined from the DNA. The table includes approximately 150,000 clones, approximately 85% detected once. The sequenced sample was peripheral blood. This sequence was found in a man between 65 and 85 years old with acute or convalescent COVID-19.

The DNA of the CDR3 is TGTGCCAGCAGTGTCTCAGGCCGGGACAGCGGTCGGTCTTTT. Amino acids: CASSVSGRDSGRSF. The V gene is TRBV2, the J gene TRBJ2-3; 7 bases align to TRBD1. CDR1 SNHLY and CDR2 FYNNEI come from the germline V gene. This CDR3 has 14 amino acids.